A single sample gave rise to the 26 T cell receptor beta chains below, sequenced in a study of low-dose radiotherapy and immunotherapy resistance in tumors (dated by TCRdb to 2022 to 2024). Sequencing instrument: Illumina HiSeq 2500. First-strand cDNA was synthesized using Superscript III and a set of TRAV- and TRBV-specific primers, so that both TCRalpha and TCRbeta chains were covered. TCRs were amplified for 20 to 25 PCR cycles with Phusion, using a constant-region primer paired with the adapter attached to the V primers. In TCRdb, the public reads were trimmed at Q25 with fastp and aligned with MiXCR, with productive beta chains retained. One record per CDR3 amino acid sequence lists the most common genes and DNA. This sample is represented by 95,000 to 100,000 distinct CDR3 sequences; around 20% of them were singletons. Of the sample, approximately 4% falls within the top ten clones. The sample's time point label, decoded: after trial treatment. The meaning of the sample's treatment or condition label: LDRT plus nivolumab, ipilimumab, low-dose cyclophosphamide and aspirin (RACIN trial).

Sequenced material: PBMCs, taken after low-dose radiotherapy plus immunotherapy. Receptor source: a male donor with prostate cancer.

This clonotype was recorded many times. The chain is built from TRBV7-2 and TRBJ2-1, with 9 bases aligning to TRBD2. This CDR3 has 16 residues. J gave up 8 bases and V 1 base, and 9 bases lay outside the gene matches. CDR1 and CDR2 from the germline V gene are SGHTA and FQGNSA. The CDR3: CASSLEGRGGVDEQFF. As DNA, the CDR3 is TGTGCCAGCAGCTTAGAGGGGCGGGGGGGGGTGGATGAGCAGTTCTTC.

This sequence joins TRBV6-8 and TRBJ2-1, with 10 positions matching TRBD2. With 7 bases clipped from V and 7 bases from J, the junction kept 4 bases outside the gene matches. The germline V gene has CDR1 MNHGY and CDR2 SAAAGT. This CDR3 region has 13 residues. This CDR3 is CASNRAGGNEQFF. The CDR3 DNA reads TGTGCCAGCAATAGAGCGGGAGGGAATGAGCAGTTCTTC.

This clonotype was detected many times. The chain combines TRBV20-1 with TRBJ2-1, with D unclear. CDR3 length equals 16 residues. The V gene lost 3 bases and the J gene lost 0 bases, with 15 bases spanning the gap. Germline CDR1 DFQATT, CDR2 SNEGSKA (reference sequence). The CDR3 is CSASPQVRSSYNEQFF. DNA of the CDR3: TGCAGTGCTAGTCCCCAGGTTAGAAGCTCCTACAATGAGCAGTTCTTC.

The CDR3 reads CASSRDFYSYEQYF. The CDR3 bases are TGTGCCAGCAGTCGGGACTTTTACTCCTACGAGCAGTACTTC. The chain joins TRBV6-6 to TRBJ2-7; a possible D gene is TRBD2 (6 bases). The CDR3 is made up of 14 amino acids. V dropped 5 bases and J dropped 0 bases, with 11 bases sitting between them. Germline CDR1 and CDR2: MNHNY and SVGAGI (reference sequence).

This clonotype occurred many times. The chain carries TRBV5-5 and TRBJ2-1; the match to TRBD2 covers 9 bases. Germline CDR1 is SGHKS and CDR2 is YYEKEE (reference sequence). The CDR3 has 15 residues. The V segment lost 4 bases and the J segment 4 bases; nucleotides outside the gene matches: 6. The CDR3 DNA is TGTGCCAGCAGCCTCCGACTAGCGGAATACAATGAGCAGTTCTTC. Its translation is CASSLRLAEYNEQFF.

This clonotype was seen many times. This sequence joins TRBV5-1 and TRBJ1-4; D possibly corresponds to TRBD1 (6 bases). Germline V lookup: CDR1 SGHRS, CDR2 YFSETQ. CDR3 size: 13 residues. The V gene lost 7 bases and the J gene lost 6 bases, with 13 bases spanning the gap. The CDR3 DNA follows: TGCGCCAGCCGGGGGGGCGTTGATGAAAAACTGTTTTTT. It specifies CASRGGVDEKLFF.

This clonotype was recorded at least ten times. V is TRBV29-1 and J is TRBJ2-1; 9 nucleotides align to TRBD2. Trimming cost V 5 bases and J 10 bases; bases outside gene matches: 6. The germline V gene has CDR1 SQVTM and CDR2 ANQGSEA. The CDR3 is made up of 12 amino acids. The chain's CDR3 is CSVLAGLAEQFF. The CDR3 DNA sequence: TGCAGCGTTCTAGCGGGGCTCGCGGAGCAGTTCTTC.

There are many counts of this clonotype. In DNA, the CDR3 is TGTGCCACCAACTGGGATCGGGGAGGGGAGCTGTTTTTT. This translates into CATNWDRGGELFF. The V gene is TRBV15, the J gene TRBJ2-2; D perhaps matches TRBD2 (5 bases). The CDR3 contains 13 residues. The germline V and J ends were trimmed by 7 bases and 8 bases, with 14 bases remaining between them. Germline V gene data show CDR1 as LNHNV and CDR2 as YYDKDF (reference sequence).

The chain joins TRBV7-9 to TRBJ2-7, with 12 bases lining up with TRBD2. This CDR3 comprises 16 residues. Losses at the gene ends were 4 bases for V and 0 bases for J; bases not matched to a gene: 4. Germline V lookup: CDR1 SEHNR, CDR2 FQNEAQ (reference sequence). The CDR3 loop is CASSYRTSGDSYEQYF. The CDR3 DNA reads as TGTGCCAGCAGCTACAGGACTAGCGGGGACTCCTACGAGCAGTACTTC.

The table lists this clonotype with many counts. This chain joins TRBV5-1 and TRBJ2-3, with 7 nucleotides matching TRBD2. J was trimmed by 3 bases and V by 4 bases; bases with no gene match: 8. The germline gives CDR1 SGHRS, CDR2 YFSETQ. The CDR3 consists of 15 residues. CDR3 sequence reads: CASSTSGTMTDTQYF. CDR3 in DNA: TGCGCCAGCAGCACCTCCGGGACTATGACAGATACGCAGTATTTT.

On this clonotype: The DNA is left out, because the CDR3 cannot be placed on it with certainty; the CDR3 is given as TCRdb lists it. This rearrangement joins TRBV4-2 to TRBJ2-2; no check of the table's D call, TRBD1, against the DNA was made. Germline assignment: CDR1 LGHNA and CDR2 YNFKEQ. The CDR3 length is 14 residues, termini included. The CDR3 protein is CASSQDWGPGSCFF.

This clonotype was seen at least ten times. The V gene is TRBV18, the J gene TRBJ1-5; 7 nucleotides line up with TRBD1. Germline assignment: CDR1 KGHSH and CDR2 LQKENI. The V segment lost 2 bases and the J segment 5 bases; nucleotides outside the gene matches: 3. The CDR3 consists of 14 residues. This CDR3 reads CASSPDRVDQPQHF. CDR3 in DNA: TGTGCCAGCTCACCAGACAGGGTAGATCAGCCCCAGCATTTT.

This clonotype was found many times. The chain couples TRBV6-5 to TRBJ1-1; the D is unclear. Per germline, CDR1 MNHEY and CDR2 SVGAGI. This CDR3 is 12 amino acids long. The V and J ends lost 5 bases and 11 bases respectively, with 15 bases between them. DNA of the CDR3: TGTGCCAGCAGTCCCCCTGGAGGTCGGGCTTTCTTT. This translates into CASSPPGGRAFF.

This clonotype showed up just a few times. The CDR3 is CASSQGRGWSAIGTKYNEQFF. DNA of the CDR3: TGTGCCAGCAGCCAAGGTCGAGGGTGGTCCGCGATAGGGACCAAGTACAATGAGCAGTTCTTC. The chain uses TRBV3-1 and TRBJ2-1; D assignment may be TRBD1 or TRBD2 (5 bases each). This CDR3 has 21 residues. V gave up 1 base and J gave up 4 bases, with 29 bases separating them. Germline V gives CDR1 LGHDT, CDR2 YNNKEL (reference sequence).

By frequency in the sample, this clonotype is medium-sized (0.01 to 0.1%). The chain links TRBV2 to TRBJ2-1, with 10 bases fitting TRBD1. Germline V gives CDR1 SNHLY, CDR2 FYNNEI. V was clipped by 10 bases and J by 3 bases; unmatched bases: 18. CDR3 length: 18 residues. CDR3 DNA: TGTGCCAACAACCGGGACAGGGGCACGCTAATGGGCTACAATGAGCAGTTCTTC. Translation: CANNRDRGTLMGYNEQFF.

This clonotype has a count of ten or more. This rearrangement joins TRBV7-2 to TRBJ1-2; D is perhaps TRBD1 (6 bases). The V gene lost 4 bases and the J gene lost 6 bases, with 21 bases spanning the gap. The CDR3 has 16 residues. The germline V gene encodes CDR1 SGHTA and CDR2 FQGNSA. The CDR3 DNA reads TGTGCCAGCAGCTATACAGGGTTAGGGTCGTGGGATGGCTACACCTTC. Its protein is CASSYTGLGSWDGYTF.

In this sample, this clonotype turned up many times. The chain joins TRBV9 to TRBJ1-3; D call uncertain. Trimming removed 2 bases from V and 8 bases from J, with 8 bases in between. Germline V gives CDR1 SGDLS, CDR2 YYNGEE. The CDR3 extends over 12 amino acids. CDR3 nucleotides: TGTGCCAGCAGCGTTTCGGAGGACACCATATATTTT. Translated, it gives CASSVSEDTIYF.

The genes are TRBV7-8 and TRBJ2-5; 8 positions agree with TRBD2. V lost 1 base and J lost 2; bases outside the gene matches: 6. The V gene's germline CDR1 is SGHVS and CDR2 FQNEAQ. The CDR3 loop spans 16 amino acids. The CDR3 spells CASSLVRSGVQETQYF. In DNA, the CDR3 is TGTGCCAGCAGCTTAGTCCGTAGCGGGGTGCAAGAGACCCAGTACTTC.

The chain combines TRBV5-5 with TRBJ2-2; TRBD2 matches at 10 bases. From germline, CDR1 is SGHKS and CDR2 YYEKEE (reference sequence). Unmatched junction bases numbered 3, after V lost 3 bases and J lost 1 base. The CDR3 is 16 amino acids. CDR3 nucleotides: TGTGCCAGCAGCTGGACTAGCGGTGAGAACACCGGGGAGCTGTTTTTT. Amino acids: CASSWTSGENTGELFF.

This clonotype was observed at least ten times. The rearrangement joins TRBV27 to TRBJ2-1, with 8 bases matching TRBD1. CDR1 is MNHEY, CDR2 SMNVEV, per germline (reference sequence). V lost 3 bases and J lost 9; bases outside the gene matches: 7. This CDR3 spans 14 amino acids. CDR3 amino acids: CASSLFQGAGEQFF. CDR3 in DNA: TGTGCCAGCAGTTTGTTTCAGGGGGCGGGTGAGCAGTTCTTC.

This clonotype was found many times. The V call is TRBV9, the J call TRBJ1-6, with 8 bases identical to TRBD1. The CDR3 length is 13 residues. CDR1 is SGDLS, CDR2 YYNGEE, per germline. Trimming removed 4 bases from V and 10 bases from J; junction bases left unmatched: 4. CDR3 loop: CASSKGQGSPLHF. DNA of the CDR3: TGTGCCAGCAGCAAAGGACAGGGATCACCCCTCCACTTT.

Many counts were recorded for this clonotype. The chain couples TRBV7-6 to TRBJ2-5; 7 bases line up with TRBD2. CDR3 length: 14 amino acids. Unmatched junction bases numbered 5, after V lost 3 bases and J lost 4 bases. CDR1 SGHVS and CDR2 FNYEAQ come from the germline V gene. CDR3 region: CASSLGGGSETQYF. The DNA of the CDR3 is TGTGCCAGCAGCTTGGGGGGGGGGTCAGAGACCCAGTACTTC.

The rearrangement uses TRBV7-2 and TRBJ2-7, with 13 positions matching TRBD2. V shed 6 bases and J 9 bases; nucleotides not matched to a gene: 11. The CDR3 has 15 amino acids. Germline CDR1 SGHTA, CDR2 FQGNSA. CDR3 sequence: CASSSGLAGQGGQYF. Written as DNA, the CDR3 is TGTGCCAGCAGTTCGGGACTAGCGGGACAAGGTGGGCAGTACTTC.

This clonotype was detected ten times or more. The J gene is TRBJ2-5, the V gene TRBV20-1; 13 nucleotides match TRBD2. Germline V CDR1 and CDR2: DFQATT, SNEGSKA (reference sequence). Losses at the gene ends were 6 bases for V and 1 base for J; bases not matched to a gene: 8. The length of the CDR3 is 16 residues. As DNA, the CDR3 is TGCAGTGCCCACGGACTAGCGGGGGCCATCCAAGAGACCCAGTACTTC. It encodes CSAHGLAGAIQETQYF.

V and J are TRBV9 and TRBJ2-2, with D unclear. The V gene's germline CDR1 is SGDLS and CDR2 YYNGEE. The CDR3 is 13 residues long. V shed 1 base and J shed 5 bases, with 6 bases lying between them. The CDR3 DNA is TGTGCCAGCAGCGTACTGGGGACCGGGGAGCTGTTTTTT. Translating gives CASSVLGTGELFF. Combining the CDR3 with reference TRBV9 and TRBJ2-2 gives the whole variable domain DSGVTQTPKHLITATGQRVTLRCSPRSGDLSVYWYQQSLDQGLQFLIQYYNGEERAKGNILERFSAQQFPDLHSELNLSSLELGDSALYFCASSVLGTGELFFGEGSRLTVL.

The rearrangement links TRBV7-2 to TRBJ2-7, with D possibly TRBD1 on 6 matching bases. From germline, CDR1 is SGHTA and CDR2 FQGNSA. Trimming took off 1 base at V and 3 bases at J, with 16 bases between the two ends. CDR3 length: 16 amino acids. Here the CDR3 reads CASSLEGGVRYYEQYF. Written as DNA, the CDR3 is TGTGCCAGCAGCTTAGAAGGGGGAGTAAGGTACTACGAGCAGTACTTC.